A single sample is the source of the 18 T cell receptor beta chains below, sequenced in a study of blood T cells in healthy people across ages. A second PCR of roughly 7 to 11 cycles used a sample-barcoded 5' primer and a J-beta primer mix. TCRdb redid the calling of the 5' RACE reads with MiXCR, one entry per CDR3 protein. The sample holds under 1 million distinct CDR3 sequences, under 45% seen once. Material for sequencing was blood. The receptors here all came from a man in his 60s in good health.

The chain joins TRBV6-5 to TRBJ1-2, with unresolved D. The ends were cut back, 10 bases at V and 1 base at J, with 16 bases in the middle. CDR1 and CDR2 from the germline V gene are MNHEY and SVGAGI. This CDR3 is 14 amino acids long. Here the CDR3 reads CATRRSLVNYGYTF. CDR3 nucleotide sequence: TGTGCCACGAGGCGGAGCCTTGTTAACTATGGCTACACCTTC.

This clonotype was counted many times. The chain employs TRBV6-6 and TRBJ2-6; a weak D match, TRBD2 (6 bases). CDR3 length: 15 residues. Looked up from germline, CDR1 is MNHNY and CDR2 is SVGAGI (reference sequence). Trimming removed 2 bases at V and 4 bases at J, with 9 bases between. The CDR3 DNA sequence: TGTGCCAGCAGTTACGGGGGGTCCGGGGCCAACGTCCTGACTTTC. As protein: CASSYGGSGANVLTF.

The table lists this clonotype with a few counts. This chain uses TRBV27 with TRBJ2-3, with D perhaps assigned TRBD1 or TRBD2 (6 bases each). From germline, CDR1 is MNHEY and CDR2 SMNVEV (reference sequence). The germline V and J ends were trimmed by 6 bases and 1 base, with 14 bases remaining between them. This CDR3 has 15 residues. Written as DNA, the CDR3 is TGTGCCAGCAGCCGCGGGACAACTCGCACAGATACGCAGTATTTT. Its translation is CASSRGTTRTDTQYF.

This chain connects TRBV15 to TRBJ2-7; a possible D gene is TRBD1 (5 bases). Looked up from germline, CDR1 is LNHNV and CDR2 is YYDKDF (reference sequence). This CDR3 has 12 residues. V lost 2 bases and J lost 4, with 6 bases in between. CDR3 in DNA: TGTGCCACCAGCAGATCAGGGTACGAGCAGTACTTC. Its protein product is CATSRSGYEQYF.

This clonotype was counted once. This CDR3 is CASSLEGWRENYEQYF. The DNA for the CDR3 is TGTGCCAGCAGCTTAGAGGGATGGCGGGAAAACTACGAGCAGTACTTC. This sequence joins TRBV11-2 and TRBJ2-5; TRBD2 might be the D (6 bases). The better agreement between TRBJ2-7 and the DNA end casts doubt on the J call. Looked up from germline, CDR1 is SGHAT and CDR2 is FQNNGV. CDR3 length: 16 residues.

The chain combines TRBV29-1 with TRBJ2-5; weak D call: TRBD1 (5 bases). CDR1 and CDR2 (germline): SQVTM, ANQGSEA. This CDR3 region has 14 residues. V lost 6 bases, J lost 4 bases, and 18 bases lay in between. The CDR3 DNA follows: TGCAGCGTAAGAACAGGCTACCTGGGAGAGACCCAGTACTTC. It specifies CSVRTGYLGETQYF.

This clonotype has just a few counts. The DNA of the CDR3 is TGTGCCAGCAGCTTAGTGTCTGGAACAGGCAACAATCAGCCCCAGCATTTT. It yields the protein CASSLVSGTGNNQPQHF. The rearrangement uses TRBV7-2 and TRBJ1-5; perhaps TRBD1 as D (5 bases). The V end was cut by 1 base, the J end by 3 bases, with 16 bases between. Germline V CDR1 and CDR2: SGHTA, FQGNSA. The CDR3 covers 17 residues.

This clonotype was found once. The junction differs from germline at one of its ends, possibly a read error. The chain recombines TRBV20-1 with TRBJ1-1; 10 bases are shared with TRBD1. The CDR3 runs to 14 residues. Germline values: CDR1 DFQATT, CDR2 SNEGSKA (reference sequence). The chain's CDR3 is CSADPPGQGSEAFF. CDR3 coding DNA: TGCAGTGCAGATCCCCCGGGACAGGGGTCTGAGGCTTTCTTT.

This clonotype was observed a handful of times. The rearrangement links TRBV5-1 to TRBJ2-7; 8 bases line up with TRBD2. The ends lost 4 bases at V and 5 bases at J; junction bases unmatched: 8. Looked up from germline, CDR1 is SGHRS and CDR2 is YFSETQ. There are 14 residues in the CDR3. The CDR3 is CASSEGAGANEQYF. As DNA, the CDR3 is TGCGCCAGCAGCGAAGGAGCGGGGGCGAACGAGCAGTACTTC.

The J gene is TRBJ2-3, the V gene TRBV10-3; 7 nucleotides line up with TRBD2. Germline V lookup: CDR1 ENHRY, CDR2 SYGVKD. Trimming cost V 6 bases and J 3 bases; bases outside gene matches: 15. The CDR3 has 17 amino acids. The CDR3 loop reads CAIRGSSGGGRTDTQYF. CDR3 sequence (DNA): TGTGCCATCAGGGGATCTAGCGGAGGAGGCAGGACAGATACGCAGTATTTT.

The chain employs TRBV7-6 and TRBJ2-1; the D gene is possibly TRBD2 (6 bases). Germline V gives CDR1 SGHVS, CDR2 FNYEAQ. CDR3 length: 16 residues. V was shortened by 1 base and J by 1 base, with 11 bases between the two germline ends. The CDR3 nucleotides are TGTGCCAGCAGCTTAGTACGGGGGAGTTCCTACAATGAGCAGTTCTTC. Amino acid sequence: CASSLVRGSSYNEQFF.

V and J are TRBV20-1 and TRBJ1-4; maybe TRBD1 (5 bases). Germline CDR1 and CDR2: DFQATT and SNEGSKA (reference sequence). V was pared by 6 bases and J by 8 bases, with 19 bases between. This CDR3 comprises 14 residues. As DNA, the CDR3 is TGCAGTGCCACCTTTGGGGCAGGGAAGGAAAAACTGTTTTTT. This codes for CSATFGAGKEKLFF.

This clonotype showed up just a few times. This CDR3 is CSVLTGKPYGYTF. The CDR3 nucleotides read TGCAGCGTTCTTACCGGGAAGCCCTATGGCTACACCTTC. V is TRBV29-1 and J is TRBJ1-2; D gene unclear. The germline V and J ends were trimmed by 5 bases and 4 bases, with 14 bases remaining between them. The CDR3 is made up of 13 amino acids. Germline assignment: CDR1 SQVTM and CDR2 ANQGSEA.

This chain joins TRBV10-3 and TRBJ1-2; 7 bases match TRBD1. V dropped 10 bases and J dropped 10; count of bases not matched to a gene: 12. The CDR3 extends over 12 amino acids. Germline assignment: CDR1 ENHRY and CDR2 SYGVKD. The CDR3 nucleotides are TGTGCCAACCGGGGTGAGGGGGCTGACTACACCTTC. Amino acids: CANRGEGADYTF.

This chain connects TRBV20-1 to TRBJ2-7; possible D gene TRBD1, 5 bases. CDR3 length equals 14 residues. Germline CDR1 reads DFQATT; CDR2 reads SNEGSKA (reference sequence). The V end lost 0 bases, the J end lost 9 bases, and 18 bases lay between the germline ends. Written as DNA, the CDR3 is TGCAGTGCTAGAGAGGCAGGGCGTGGGGTTGGGCAGTACTTC. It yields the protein CSAREAGRGVGQYF.

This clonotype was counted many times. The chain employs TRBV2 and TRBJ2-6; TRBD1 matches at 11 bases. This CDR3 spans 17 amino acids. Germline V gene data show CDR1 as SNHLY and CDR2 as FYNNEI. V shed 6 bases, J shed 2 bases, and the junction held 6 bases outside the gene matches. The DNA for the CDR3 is TGTGCCAGCAGGGGTTGGACAGGGGGCACTGGGGCCAACGTCCTGACTTTC. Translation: CASRGWTGGTGANVLTF.

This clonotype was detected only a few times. In DNA, the CDR3 is TGTGCCAGCAGTGAAAGCGGCGGCGTTATCACAGATACGCAGTATTTT. Translating gives CASSESGGVITDTQYF. The chain joins TRBV2 to TRBJ2-3; a possible D gene is TRBD2 (5 bases). Germline CDR1 reads SNHLY; CDR2 reads FYNNEI. This CDR3 is 16 amino acids long. With 2 bases removed from V and 2 bases from J, the gap between germline ends came to 14 bases.

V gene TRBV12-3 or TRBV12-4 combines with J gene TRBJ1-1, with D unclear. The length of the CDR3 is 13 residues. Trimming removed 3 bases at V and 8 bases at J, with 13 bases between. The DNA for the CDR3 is TGTGCCAGCAGTTTGTTTTTCAATTCGGAAGCTTTCTTT. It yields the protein CASSLFFNSEAFF.